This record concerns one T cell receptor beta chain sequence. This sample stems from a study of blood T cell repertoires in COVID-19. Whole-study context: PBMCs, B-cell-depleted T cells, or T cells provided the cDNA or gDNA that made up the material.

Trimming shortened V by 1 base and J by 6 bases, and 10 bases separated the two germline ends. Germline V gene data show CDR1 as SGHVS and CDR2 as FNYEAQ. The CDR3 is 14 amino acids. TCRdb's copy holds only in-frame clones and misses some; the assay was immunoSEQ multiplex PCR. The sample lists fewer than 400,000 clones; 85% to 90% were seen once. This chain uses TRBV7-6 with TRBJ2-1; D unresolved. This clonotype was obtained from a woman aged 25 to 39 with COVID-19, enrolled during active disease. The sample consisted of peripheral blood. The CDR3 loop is CASSLGGERNEQFF. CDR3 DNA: TGTGCCAGCAGCTTAGGCGGAGAGCGCAATGAGCAGTTCTTC. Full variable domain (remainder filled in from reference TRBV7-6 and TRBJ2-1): GAGVSQSPRYKVTKRGQDVALRCDPISGHVSLYWYRQALGQGPEFLTYFNYEAQQDKSGLPNDRFSAERPEGSISTLTIQRTEQRDSAMYRCASSLGGERNEQFFGPGTRLTVL.